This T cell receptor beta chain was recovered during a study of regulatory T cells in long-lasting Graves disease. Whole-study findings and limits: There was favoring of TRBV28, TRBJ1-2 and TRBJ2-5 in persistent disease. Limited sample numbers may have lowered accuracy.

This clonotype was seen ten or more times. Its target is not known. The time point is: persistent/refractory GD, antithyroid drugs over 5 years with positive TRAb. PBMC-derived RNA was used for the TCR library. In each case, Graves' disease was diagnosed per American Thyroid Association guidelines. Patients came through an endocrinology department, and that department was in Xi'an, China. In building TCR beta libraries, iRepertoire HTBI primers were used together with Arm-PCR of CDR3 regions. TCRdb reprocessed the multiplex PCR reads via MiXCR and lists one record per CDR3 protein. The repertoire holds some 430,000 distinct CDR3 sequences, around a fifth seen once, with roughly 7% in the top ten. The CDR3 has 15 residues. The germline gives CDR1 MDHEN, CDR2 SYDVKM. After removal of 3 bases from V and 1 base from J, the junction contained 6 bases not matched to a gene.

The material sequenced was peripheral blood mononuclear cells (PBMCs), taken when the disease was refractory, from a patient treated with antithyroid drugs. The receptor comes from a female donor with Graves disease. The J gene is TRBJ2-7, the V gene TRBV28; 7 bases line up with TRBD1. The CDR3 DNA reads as TGTGCCAGCAGTTTGGGGGACAGAGTGTCCTACGAGCAGTACTTC. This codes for CASSLGDRVSYEQYF. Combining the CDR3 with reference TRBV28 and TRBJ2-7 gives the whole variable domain DVKVTQSSRYLVKRTGEKVFLECVQDMDHENMFWYRQDPGLGLRLIYFSYDVKMKEKGDIPEGYSVSREKKERFSLILESASTNQTSMYLCASSLGDRVSYEQYFGPGTRLTVT.